This T cell receptor beta chain derives from a study of blood T cell repertoires in COVID-19. Overall study context: PBMCs, B-cell-depleted T cells, or T cells were the source of the cDNA or gDNA that made up the material.

Original data processing: The assay estimated nucleated cells by amplifying reference gene primers. Profiled with immunoSEQ multiplex PCR; TCRdb holds only in-frame clones, not every one. Clone size and the V and J calls come from that table; the DNA yielded D and trimming. The repertoire holds 150,000 to 200,000 clones, with around 90% as singletons. Sequencing was performed on peripheral blood. The clonotype comes from a man between 60 and 75 years old with active or convalescent COVID-19.

As DNA, the CDR3 is TGTGCCATCAGTTCCCCGGACAGGGGGCTATTCGATGGCTACACCTTC. Residues: CAISSPDRGLFDGYTF. The J gene is TRBJ1-2, the V gene TRBV10-3; TRBD1 matches at 11 bases. With V trimmed by 5 bases and J by 6 bases, 11 bases remained unmatched. Germline lookup yields CDR1 ENHRY and CDR2 SYGVKD. The CDR3 is 16 residues long.